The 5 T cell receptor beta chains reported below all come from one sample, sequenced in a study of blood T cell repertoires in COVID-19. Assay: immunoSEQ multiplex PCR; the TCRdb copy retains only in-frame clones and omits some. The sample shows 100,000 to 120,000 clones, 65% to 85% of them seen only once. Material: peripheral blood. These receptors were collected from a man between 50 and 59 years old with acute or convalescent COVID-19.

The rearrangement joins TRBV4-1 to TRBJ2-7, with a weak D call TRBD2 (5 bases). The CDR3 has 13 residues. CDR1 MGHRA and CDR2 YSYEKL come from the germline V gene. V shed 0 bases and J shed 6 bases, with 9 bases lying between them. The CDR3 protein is CASSQDLGSEQYF. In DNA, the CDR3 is TGCGCCAGCAGCCAAGATCTGGGGAGCGAGCAGTACTTC.

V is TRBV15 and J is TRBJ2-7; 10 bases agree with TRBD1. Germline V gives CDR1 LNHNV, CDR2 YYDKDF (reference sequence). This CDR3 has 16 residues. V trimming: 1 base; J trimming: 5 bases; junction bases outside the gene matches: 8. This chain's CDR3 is CATSRGQGARRDEQYV. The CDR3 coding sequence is TGTGCCACCAGCAGAGGACAGGGGGCAAGACGGGACGAGCAGTACGTC.

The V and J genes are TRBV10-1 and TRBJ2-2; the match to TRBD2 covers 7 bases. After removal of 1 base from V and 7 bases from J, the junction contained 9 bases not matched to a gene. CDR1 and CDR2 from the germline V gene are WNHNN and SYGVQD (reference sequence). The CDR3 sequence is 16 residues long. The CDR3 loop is CASSELSGALGGELFF. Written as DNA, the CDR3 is TGCGCCAGCAGTGAGTTAAGCGGGGCCCTCGGCGGGGAGCTGTTTTTT.

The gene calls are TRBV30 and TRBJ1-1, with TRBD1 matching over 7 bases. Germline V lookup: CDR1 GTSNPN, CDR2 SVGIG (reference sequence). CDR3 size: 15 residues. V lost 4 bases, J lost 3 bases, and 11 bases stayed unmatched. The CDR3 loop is CAWTPTGDIDTEAFF. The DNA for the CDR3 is TGTGCCTGGACCCCCACAGGGGATATCGACACTGAAGCTTTCTTT. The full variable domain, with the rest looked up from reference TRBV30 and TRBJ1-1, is SQTIHQWPATLVQPVGSPLSLECTVEGTSNPNLYWYRQAAGRGLQLLFYSVGIGQISSEVPQNLSASRPQDRQFILSSKKLLLSDSGFYLCAWTPTGDIDTEAFFGQGTRLTVV.

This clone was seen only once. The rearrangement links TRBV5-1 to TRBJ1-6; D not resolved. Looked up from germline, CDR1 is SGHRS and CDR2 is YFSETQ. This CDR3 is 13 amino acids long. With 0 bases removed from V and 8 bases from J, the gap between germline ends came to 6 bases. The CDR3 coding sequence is TGCGCCAGCAGCTTGGGAACAGATTCACCCCTCCACTTT. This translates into CASSLGTDSPLHF.